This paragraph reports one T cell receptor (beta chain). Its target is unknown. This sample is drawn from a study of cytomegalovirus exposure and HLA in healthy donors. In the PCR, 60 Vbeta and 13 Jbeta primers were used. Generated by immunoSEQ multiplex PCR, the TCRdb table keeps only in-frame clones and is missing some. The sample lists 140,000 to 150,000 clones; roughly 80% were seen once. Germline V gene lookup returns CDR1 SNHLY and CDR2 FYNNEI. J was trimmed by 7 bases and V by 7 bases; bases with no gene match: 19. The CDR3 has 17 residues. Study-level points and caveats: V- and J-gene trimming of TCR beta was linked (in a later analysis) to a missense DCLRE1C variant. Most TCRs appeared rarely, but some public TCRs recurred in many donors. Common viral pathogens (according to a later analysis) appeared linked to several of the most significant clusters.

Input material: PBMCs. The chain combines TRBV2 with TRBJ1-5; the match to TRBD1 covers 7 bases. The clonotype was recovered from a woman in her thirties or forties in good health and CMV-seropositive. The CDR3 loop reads CASTADLTGMGGQPQHF. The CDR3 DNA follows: TGTGCCAGCACCGCCGACCTGACAGGGATGGGGGGACAGCCCCAGCATTTT. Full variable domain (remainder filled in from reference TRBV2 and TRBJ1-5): EPEVTQTPSHQVTQMGQEVILRCVPISNHLYFYWYRQILGQKVEFLVSFYNNEISEKSEIFDDQFSVERPDGSNFTLKIRSTKLEDSAMYFCASTADLTGMGGQPQHFGDGTRLSIL.